A single sample is the source of the 25 T cell receptor beta chains below, sequenced in a study of blood T cell repertoires in COVID-19. The protocol was immunoSEQ multiplex PCR, while the TCRdb copy is restricted to in-frame clones and leaves out a portion. This sample has approximately 130,000 clones, with around 76% found just once. The sequencing sample was made of peripheral blood. Receptors were obtained from a human donor in a cohort sampled during active COVID-19.

V is TRBV7-8 and J is TRBJ2-5, with 9 bases identical to TRBD2. V was clipped by 0 bases and J by 2 bases; unmatched bases: 1. CDR3 length equals 15 residues. Germline CDR1 SGHVS, CDR2 FQNEAQ. The CDR3 DNA follows: TGTGCCAGCAGCTTAGCGCTAGCGGGGCAAGAGACCCAGTACTTC. Its protein is CASSLALAGQETQYF.

The rearrangement uses TRBV19 and TRBJ1-1; no clear D gene. CDR1 and CDR2 (germline): LNHDA, SQIVND (reference sequence). This CDR3 has 15 residues. Trimming cost V 6 bases and J 1 base, with 15 bases left between them. The DNA for the CDR3 is TGTGCCAGTAGACGGCGAGGGCCTCCGAACACTGAAGCTTTCTTT. Amino acid sequence: CASRRRGPPNTEAFF. Drawing the rest from reference TRBV19 and TRBJ1-1, the complete variable domain is DGGITQSPKYLFRKEGQNVTLSCEQNLNHDAMYWYRQDPGQGLRLIYYSQIVNDFQKGDIAEGYSVSREKKESFPLTVTSAQKNPTAFYLCASRRRGPPNTEAFFGQGTRLTVV.

This chain connects TRBV7-2 to TRBJ1-2, with D unresolved. Germline V lookup: CDR1 SGHTA, CDR2 FQGNSA. The CDR3 covers 13 residues. Trimming took 5 bases from V and 8 from J, leaving 15 bases between them. The CDR3 DNA follows: TGTGCCAGCAGCACGCAGGTTTTAGGAGGCTACACCTTC. Protein sequence: CASSTQVLGGYTF.

The CDR3 loop reads CASSFSGGVYEQYF. The CDR3 DNA follows: TGTGCCAGCAGTTTTAGCGGGGGAGTCTACGAGCAGTACTTC. This rearrangement joins TRBV6-6 to TRBJ2-7, with TRBD2 identical over 9 bases. V was clipped by 4 bases and J by 3 bases; unmatched bases: 4. This CDR3 is 14 amino acids long. The germline CDR1 and CDR2 sequences are MNHNY and SVGAGI (reference sequence).

There are a few counts of this clone. J is TRBJ2-5 and V is TRBV6-5; D gene ambiguous. The CDR3 consists of 14 residues. The germline V and J ends were trimmed by 6 bases and 2 bases, with 13 bases remaining between them. Germline lookup yields CDR1 MNHEY and CDR2 SVGAGI. CDR3 bases: TGTGCCAGCAGACACGGGTCCGATCAAGAGACCCAGTACTTC. As protein: CASRHGSDQETQYF.

The chain employs TRBV9 and TRBJ2-7; tentative D call: TRBD2 (6 bases). Germline-derived CDR1 and CDR2 are SGDLS and YYNGEE. The CDR3 spans 20 residues. Between the trimmed V and J ends, which lost 4 bases and 7 bases, there was a span of 36 bases. The CDR3 sequence is CASSPTELMTNREWVWEQYF. The CDR3 DNA reads TGTGCCAGCAGCCCTACGGAACTAATGACGAACCGGGAGTGGGTTTGGGAGCAGTACTTC.

V and J are TRBV6-4 and TRBJ1-1; 8 nucleotides line up with TRBD1. The CDR3 is 15 residues long. V trimming: 6 bases; J trimming: 4 bases; junction bases outside the gene matches: 10. Germline-derived CDR1 and CDR2 are MRHNA and SNTAGT. The CDR3 DNA is TGTGCCAGCAGAGACACGGACAGGGACTCCACTGAAGCTTTCTTT. It yields the protein CASRDTDRDSTEAFF.

V usage is TRBV19 and J usage is TRBJ1-1, with D possibly matching TRBD1 (6 bases). V was trimmed by 7 bases and J by 1 base, leaving 13 bases between them. CDR3 length: 14 amino acids. Germline assignment: CDR1 LNHDA and CDR2 SQIVND (reference sequence). The CDR3 DNA reads as TGTGCCAGTACGGTGCAGGGGACGAACACTGAAGCTTTCTTT. It yields the protein CASTVQGTNTEAFF.

V is TRBV10-1 and J is TRBJ2-3; 8 bases align to TRBD1. The CDR3 consists of 14 residues. V lost 5 bases and J lost 2; bases outside the gene matches: 3. Germline CDR1 reads WNHNN; CDR2 reads SYGVQD (reference sequence). The CDR3 bases are TGCGCCAGCAGTTGGGACAGGATCACAGATACGCAGTATTTT. As protein: CASSWDRITDTQYF.

The V call is TRBV27, the J call TRBJ1-2, with D perhaps TRBD1 (5 bases). The CDR3 runs 13 residues. Germline V gene data show CDR1 as MNHEY and CDR2 as SMNVEV (reference sequence). Trimming shortened V by 3 bases and J by 5 bases, and 10 bases separated the two germline ends. CDR3 in amino acids: CASSFFRGYGYTF. CDR3 sequence (DNA): TGTGCCAGCAGTTTTTTCCGGGGGTATGGCTACACCTTC.

The chain employs TRBV27 and TRBJ1-2, with no clear D. The V gene's germline CDR1 is MNHEY and CDR2 SMNVEV (reference sequence). The length of the CDR3 is 14 residues. The germline V and J ends were trimmed by 7 bases and 0 bases, with 12 bases remaining between them. DNA of the CDR3: TGTGCCAGCAACACCTCGGGTGCTAACTATGGCTACACCTTC. Translation gives CASNTSGANYGYTF.

The chain joins TRBV5-5 to TRBJ1-2; D not resolved. The CDR3 totals 13 residues. Trimming shortened V by 0 bases and J by 3 bases, and 6 bases separated the two germline ends. Germline values: CDR1 SGHKS, CDR2 YYEKEE (reference sequence). The CDR3 reads CASSLVVDYGYTF. The CDR3 region has the DNA TGTGCCAGCAGCTTGGTGGTAGACTATGGCTACACCTTC.

The rearrangement joins TRBV19 to TRBJ1-1; a possible D gene is TRBD1 (5 bases). V dropped 1 base and J dropped 1 base, with 10 bases sitting between them. The CDR3 is made up of 15 amino acids. The germline V gene encodes CDR1 LNHDA and CDR2 SQIVND (reference sequence). The CDR3 nucleotides are TGTGCCAGTAGTATAGCCCAGCAGGGGAACACTGAAGCTTTCTTT. Translation: CASSIAQQGNTEAFF. Using reference TRBV19 and TRBJ1-1 for the parts outside the CDR3, the full variable domain is DGGITQSPKYLFRKEGQNVTLSCEQNLNHDAMYWYRQDPGQGLRLIYYSQIVNDFQKGDIAEGYSVSREKKESFPLTVTSAQKNPTAFYLCASSIAQQGNTEAFFGQGTRLTVV.

The genes are TRBV27 and TRBJ2-3; D is possibly TRBD2 (5 bases). CDR3 length: 18 amino acids. Germline V CDR1 and CDR2: MNHEY, SMNVEV (reference sequence). V lost 2 bases and J 2 bases, leaving 20 bases between the germline ends. CDR3 sequence reads: CASSLRPPWTGNTDTQYF. Here the CDR3 DNA reads TGTGCCAGCAGTTTACGGCCTCCGTGGACGGGGAACACAGATACGCAGTATTTT.

The genes are TRBV6-4 and TRBJ1-5; 9 bases agree with TRBD1. The CDR3 consists of 20 residues. The V gene's germline CDR1 is MRHNA and CDR2 SNTAGT. Unmatched junction bases numbered 16, after V lost 3 bases and J lost 1 base. In DNA form, the CDR3 reads TGTGCCAGCAGTGAGGGACAAAACCGGGACAGGGAAAAGAGCAATCAGCCCCAGCATTTT. Translating it yields CASSEGQNRDREKSNQPQHF.

The V call is TRBV6-4, the J call TRBJ1-1; D unresolved. V was shortened by 2 bases and J by 0 bases, with 4 bases between the two germline ends. The CDR3 contains 13 residues. The germline CDR1 and CDR2 sequences are MRHNA and SNTAGT. This CDR3 reads CASSDSVNTEAFF. As DNA, the CDR3 is TGTGCCAGCAGTGACAGCGTGAACACTGAAGCTTTCTTT.

The chain couples TRBV12-3 or TRBV12-4 to TRBJ2-3, with TRBD2 as a possible D gene (5 bases). V was pared by 2 bases and J by 5 bases, with 8 bases between. The length of the CDR3 is 13 residues. CDR3: CASSLYGKDTQYF. DNA of the CDR3: TGTGCCAGCAGTTTATACGGGAAAGATACGCAGTATTTT.

This chain uses TRBV2 with TRBJ2-7; 8 positions match TRBD1. V gave up 8 bases and J gave up 0 bases; unmatched junction bases: 3. Per the germline V gene, CDR1 is SNHLY and CDR2 is FYNNEI. The CDR3 is 13 amino acids. The CDR3 region has the DNA TGTGCCAGCTGCAGGGGGCTCTCCTACGAGCAGTACTTC. This translates into CASCRGLSYEQYF.

The V gene is TRBV5-4, the J gene TRBJ2-7; 8 bases agree with TRBD1. CDR3 size: 12 residues. V lost 4 bases to trimming and J lost 5 bases; unmatched junction nucleotides: 2. The V gene's germline CDR1 is SGHNT and CDR2 YYREEE (reference sequence). For the CDR3, the DNA is TGTGCCAGCAGCCCGGGACAGGACGAGCAGTACTTC. This translates into CASSPGQDEQYF.

V gene TRBV13 combines with J gene TRBJ1-1; TRBD1 might be the D (5 bases). Germline lookup yields CDR1 PRHDT and CDR2 FYEKMQ (reference sequence). This CDR3 contains 15 residues. V was shortened by 0 bases and J by 3 bases, with 11 bases between the two germline ends. CDR3 coding DNA: TGTGCCAGCAGCTTAGGGCTGGGGGGGTACACTGAAGCTTTCTTT. Translation gives CASSLGLGGYTEAFF. The full variable domain, rest sourced from reference TRBV13 and TRBJ1-1, is AAGVIQSPRHLIKEKRETATLKCYPIPRHDTVYWYQQGPGQDPQFLISFYEKMQSDKGSIPDRFSAQQFSDYHSELNMSSLELGDSALYFCASSLGLGGYTEAFFGQGTRLTVV.

The chain recombines TRBV12-3 or TRBV12-4 with TRBJ1-1; possibly TRBD1 for D (5 bases). This CDR3 spans 13 amino acids. V lost 6 bases to trimming and J lost 2 bases, with 10 bases between them. The CDR3 coding sequence is TGTGCCAGCAGCATCAGGGTAAACACTGAAGCTTTCTTT. Translation: CASSIRVNTEAFF.

The chain couples TRBV7-9 to TRBJ1-2; 7 bases are a match to TRBD1. CDR3 size: 14 residues. After removal of 5 bases from V and 8 bases from J, the junction contained 11 bases not matched to a gene. Germline-derived CDR1 and CDR2 are SEHNR and FQNEAQ (reference sequence). The CDR3 spells CASSPLAGGRGYTF. The CDR3 bases are TGTGCCAGCAGCCCCCTGGCAGGGGGAAGGGGCTACACCTTC.

This rearrangement joins TRBV6-5 to TRBJ2-7; possible D gene TRBD1, 6 bases. Trimming left V 4 bases short and J 6 bases short, with 19 bases between. The germline V gene encodes CDR1 MNHEY and CDR2 SVGAGI. This CDR3 is 15 amino acids long. CDR3 residues: CASSLQGSPSPEQYF. The CDR3 DNA is TGTGCCAGCAGTTTACAGGGTTCCCCCTCTCCCGAGCAGTACTTC.

CDR3 bases: TGTGCCAGCAGTGACAACTACGAGCAGTACTTC. Its protein product is CASSDNYEQYF. The chain joins TRBV12-3 or TRBV12-4 to TRBJ2-7; D ambiguous. Trimming took off 5 bases at V and 3 bases at J, with 5 bases between the two ends. The CDR3 is made up of 11 amino acids.

This chain links TRBV19 with TRBJ1-6; D is unresolved. V gave up 6 bases and J gave up 0 bases, with 18 bases separating them. The CDR3 runs to 18 residues. Germline values: CDR1 LNHDA, CDR2 SQIVND (reference sequence). CDR3 nucleotides: TGTGCCAGTAGGGCTCTGGTGCCTCGTGGCTCCTATAATTCACCCCTCCACTTT. Amino acids: CASRALVPRGSYNSPLHF.